This T cell receptor (beta chain) originates from a study of molecular identifiers for immune sequencing clone quantification. The use of previously described methods and listed TCR primers produced the bulk TCR libraries. TCRdb passed the PCR reads through MiXCR, listing each CDR3 protein once. The table shows about 640,000 distinct CDR3 sequences, with just under 20% occurring only once. Libraries from naive CD8 cells were generated from approximately 20,000 to 980,000 sorted cells (with 10%, 30% or 50% RNA). At least ten counts were recorded for this clonotype. With 3 bases removed from V and 3 bases from J, the gap between germline ends came to 9 bases. The length of the CDR3 is 13 residues. Germline V gene data show CDR1 as SGHNT and CDR2 as YENEEA.

The V and J genes are TRBV11-3 and TRBJ2-7; D not resolved. This sequence was found in a human donor in good health. Some libraries in this study had Jurkat cell RNA spiked in. The sequencing input was naive CD8+ T cells from blood, with Jurkat cell RNA spiked in. Subset here: FACS-sorted CD8+CD4-CCR7+CD45RA+ naive T cells. The CDR3 nucleotides read TGTGCCAGCAGCTTTGGGTGGGGCTACGAGCAGTACTTC. Translating gives CASSFGWGYEQYF.